This passage covers 32 T cell receptor beta chains from one sample sequenced in a study of OX40 agonist ivuxolimab in advanced cancers. Measured with immunoSEQ multiplex PCR; TCRdb has only the in-frame clones, and not every one. This table holds approximately 45,000 clones, 85% to 95% found once. The sequenced sample was CD4+ or CD8+ T cells sorted from blood, obtained in a trial of the OX40 agonist ivuxolimab. The receptors originated from an adult with an advanced solid tumor such as melanoma, head and neck, liver or kidney cancer.

The chain couples TRBV7-9 to TRBJ2-2; 9 nucleotides line up with TRBD1. V trimming: 5 bases; J trimming: 4 bases; junction bases outside the gene matches: 8. The CDR3 runs to 16 residues. Germline CDR1 SEHNR, CDR2 FQNEAQ (reference sequence). CDR3 loop: CASSPGQGLRTGELFF. CDR3 DNA sequence: TGTGCCAGCAGCCCTGGACAGGGGCTCCGCACCGGGGAGCTGTTTTTT. The complete variable domain, with remaining parts taken from reference TRBV7-9 and TRBJ2-2, reads DTGVSQNPRHKITKRGQNVTFRCDPISEHNRLYWYRQTLGQGPEFLTYFQNEAQLEKSRLLSDRFSAERPKGSFSTLEIQRTEQGDSAMYLCASSPGQGLRTGELFFGEGSRLTVL.

The table lists this clone with a count of one. V gene TRBV9 combines with J gene TRBJ1-5, with TRBD1 matching 9 bases. Germline CDR1 SGDLS, CDR2 YYNGEE. The CDR3 runs to 15 residues. The V gene end was trimmed by 4 bases and the J gene end by 3 bases; junction bases not matched to a gene: 5. This CDR3 reads CASSTGQGTNQPQHF. The CDR3 bases are TGTGCCAGCAGCACCGGACAGGGGACCAATCAGCCCCAGCATTTT.

The genes are TRBV29-1 and TRBJ2-7; 8 nucleotides match TRBD1. CDR1 and CDR2 from the germline V gene are SQVTM and ANQGSEA. The CDR3 is made up of 11 amino acids. V was pared by 7 bases and J by 6 bases, with 5 bases of the junction left unmatched. The CDR3 DNA is TGCAGCGCTGGACAGGGAGTCGAGCAGTACTTC. It codes for CSAGQGVEQYF.

The CDR3 sequence is CASSLVREGHSYGELFF. Here the CDR3 DNA reads TGTGCCAGCAGCTTAGTGCGGGAGGGCCATTCTTACGGGGAGCTGTTTTTT. The rearrangement joins TRBV7-2 to TRBJ2-2, with 9 bases identical to TRBD2. The V segment lost 1 base and the J segment 7 bases; nucleotides outside the gene matches: 10. Germline loops: CDR1 SGHTA, CDR2 FQGNSA. CDR3 length: 17 residues.

This sequence joins TRBV4-2 and TRBJ1-1, with D perhaps matching TRBD1 (6 bases). The germline V gene encodes CDR1 LGHNA and CDR2 YNFKEQ. The ends were cut back, 2 bases at V and 3 bases at J, with 13 bases in the middle. This CDR3 is built from 15 residues. The CDR3 nucleotides read TGTGCCAGCAGCCAATGGGGGGCAGGGGACACTGAAGCTTTCTTT. It codes for CASSQWGAGDTEAFF.

The V call is TRBV27, the J call TRBJ1-1; D is unclear. The germline CDR1 and CDR2 sequences are MNHEY and SMNVEV (reference sequence). CDR3 size: 12 residues. The ends were cut back, 5 bases at V and 8 bases at J, with 12 bases in the middle. CDR3 residues: CASSQFTREAFF. The CDR3 region has the DNA TGTGCCAGCAGTCAATTCACCCGGGAAGCTTTCTTT.

This chain joins TRBV11-3 and TRBJ2-1; D might be TRBD1 (5 bases). V shed 5 bases and J shed 4 bases, with 21 bases lying between them. There are 17 residues in the CDR3. The germline CDR1 and CDR2 sequences are SGHNT and YENEEA. For the CDR3, the DNA is TGTGCCAGCAGCCCCCACCAGACAGTGGTCCCTTACAATGAGCAGTTCTTC. Translation: CASSPHQTVVPYNEQFF.

The chain employs TRBV15 and TRBJ2-3; 8 bases are a match to TRBD2. In germline, CDR1 is LNHNV, CDR2 YYDKDF (reference sequence). J gave up 3 bases and V 8 bases, and 16 bases lay outside the gene matches. This CDR3 comprises 17 residues. CDR3 DNA sequence: TGTGCCACCGGCATAAGCCCTAAGCGGGGGTTTACAGATACGCAGTATTTT. As protein: CATGISPKRGFTDTQYF. The entire variable domain, with the rest obtained from reference TRBV15 and TRBJ2-3, is as follows: DAMVIQNPRYQVTQFGKPVTLSCSQTLNHNVMYWYQQKSSQAPKLLFHYYDKDFNNEADTPDNFQSRRPNTSFCFLDIRSPGLGDTAMYLCATGISPKRGFTDTQYFGPGTRLTVL.

The V call is TRBV7-6, the J call TRBJ2-1; D might be TRBD1 (6 bases). Per germline, CDR1 SGHVS and CDR2 FNYEAQ. Between the trimmed V and J ends, which lost 1 base and 7 bases, there was a span of 14 bases. The CDR3 loop spans 15 amino acids. The CDR3, as DNA: TGTGCCAGCAGCTTAGGGGGGCGAATACTAAATGAGCAGTTCTTC. It yields the protein CASSLGGRILNEQFF.

The gene calls are TRBV7-9 and TRBJ2-7; D is undetermined. The V and J ends lost 1 base and 5 bases respectively, with 6 bases between them. The length of the CDR3 is 12 residues. From germline, CDR1 is SEHNR and CDR2 FQNEAQ (reference sequence). CDR3: CASSLGTDEQYF. The DNA of the CDR3 is TGTGCCAGCAGCTTAGGGACCGACGAGCAGTACTTC.

This clone was counted once. J is TRBJ2-1 and V is TRBV7-9, with 7 bases matching TRBD2. This CDR3 is 13 amino acids long. CDR1 is SEHNR and CDR2 is FQNEAQ in the germline V gene (reference sequence). Trimming cost V 5 bases and J 6 bases; bases outside gene matches: 4. CDR3 amino acids: CASSRWEGNEQFF. The CDR3 nucleotides read TGTGCCAGCAGCAGGTGGGAGGGCAATGAGCAGTTCTTC.

This chain uses TRBV5-8 with TRBJ2-7; D call uncertain. Per germline, CDR1 SGHTS and CDR2 YDEGEE. V shed 6 bases and J shed 1 base, with 17 bases lying between them. CDR3 length: 15 amino acids. The CDR3 reads CASTHGPSPSYEQYF. CDR3 DNA sequence: TGTGCCAGCACCCACGGCCCCAGTCCGTCCTACGAGCAGTACTTC.

This rearrangement joins TRBV9 to TRBJ2-2, with D maybe TRBD2 (5 bases). Looked up from germline, CDR1 is SGDLS and CDR2 is YYNGEE. V was pared by 1 base and J by 2 bases, with 9 bases between. The CDR3 is 15 amino acids. The DNA of the CDR3 is TGTGCCAGCAGCGTACGAGGGAGTAACACCGGGGAGCTGTTTTTT. It yields the protein CASSVRGSNTGELFF. The variable domain in full, with the rest retrieved from reference TRBV9 and TRBJ2-2, is DSGVTQTPKHLITATGQRVTLRCSPRSGDLSVYWYQQSLDQGLQFLIQYYNGEERAKGNILERFSAQQFPDLHSELNLSSLELGDSALYFCASSVRGSNTGELFFGEGSRLTVL.

The chain is built from TRBV9 and TRBJ1-1; perhaps TRBD1 as D (6 bases). Germline CDR1 and CDR2: SGDLS and YYNGEE. The CDR3 is 13 amino acids. Trimming removed 4 bases from V and 3 bases from J, with 10 bases in between. Written as DNA, the CDR3 is TGTGCCAGCAGCATCAGGGGCCACACTGAAGCTTTCTTT. It specifies CASSIRGHTEAFF. Supplemented by reference TRBV9 and TRBJ1-1, the full variable domain reads DSGVTQTPKHLITATGQRVTLRCSPRSGDLSVYWYQQSLDQGLQFLIQYYNGEERAKGNILERFSAQQFPDLHSELNLSSLELGDSALYFCASSIRGHTEAFFGQGTRLTVV.

The rearrangement uses TRBV9 and TRBJ2-1; TRBD1 aligns across 12 bases. Germline V gene data show CDR1 as SGDLS and CDR2 as YYNGEE. The J segment lost 4 bases and the V segment lost 0 bases, leaving 8 bases of the junction unmatched. This CDR3 comprises 18 residues. CDR3 bases: TGTGCCAGCAGCGTAGCTCCGGGACAGGGGGCATCTTACAATGAGCAGTTCTTC. It yields the protein CASSVAPGQGASYNEQFF.

This chain connects TRBV15 to TRBJ2-1, with TRBD2 matching over 8 bases. Germline V gene data show CDR1 as LNHNV and CDR2 as YYDKDF (reference sequence). The V gene end was trimmed by 3 bases and the J gene end by 3 bases; junction bases not matched to a gene: 7. This CDR3 has 16 residues. CDR3: CATSRDSGGVYNEQFF. CDR3 DNA: TGTGCCACCAGCAGGGACTCGGGAGGGGTCTACAATGAGCAGTTCTTC. The whole variable domain, remainder taken from reference TRBV15 and TRBJ2-1, is DAMVIQNPRYQVTQFGKPVTLSCSQTLNHNVMYWYQQKSSQAPKLLFHYYDKDFNNEADTPDNFQSRRPNTSFCFLDIRSPGLGDTAMYLCATSRDSGGVYNEQFFGPGTRLTVL.

The chain joins TRBV7-2 to TRBJ2-1, with TRBD2 identical over 10 bases. CDR3 length: 17 amino acids. Germline V gene data show CDR1 as SGHTA and CDR2 as FQGNSA. J was trimmed by 6 bases and V by 2 bases; bases with no gene match: 10. The CDR3 reads CASSLRALAGVGNEQFF. The DNA of the CDR3 is TGTGCCAGCAGCTTAAGGGCCCTAGCGGGAGTCGGCAATGAGCAGTTCTTC.

This chain uses TRBV4-3 with TRBJ2-2; 13 bases are shared with TRBD2. V dropped 4 bases and J dropped 6; count of bases not matched to a gene: 14. Germline V CDR1 and CDR2: LGHNA, YSLEER. This CDR3 contains 19 residues. The CDR3 loop reads CASSRGLAGDATFPGELFF. DNA for the CDR3: TGCGCCAGCAGCCGTGGACTAGCGGGAGACGCAACGTTCCCCGGGGAGCTGTTTTTT.

The V call is TRBV10-3, the J call TRBJ1-4; D is undetermined. This CDR3 spans 15 amino acids. Trimming pared 3 bases from V and 4 bases from J, leaving 12 bases between. Germline CDR1 ENHRY, CDR2 SYGVKD. This CDR3 is CAISDPGGDNEKLFF. In DNA, the CDR3 is TGTGCCATCAGTGATCCGGGAGGTGATAATGAAAAACTGTTTTTT.

The chain carries TRBV11-3 and TRBJ1-1; 7 bases fit TRBD1. V dropped 0 bases and J dropped 3; count of bases not matched to a gene: 10. The CDR3 has 17 amino acids. Germline-derived CDR1 and CDR2 are SGHNT and YENEEA. The CDR3 DNA is TGTGCCAGCAGCTTAGAGCCCCAGGGGGAGGGGGACACTGAAGCTTTCTTT. Its translation is CASSLEPQGEGDTEAFF.

The rearrangement uses TRBV7-9 and TRBJ2-3, with 10 bases identical to TRBD1. V lost 5 bases to trimming and J lost 7 bases; unmatched junction nucleotides: 15. CDR1 is SEHNR, CDR2 FQNEAQ, per germline (reference sequence). This CDR3 is built from 17 residues. CDR3 nucleotides: TGTGCCAGCAGCCAAAGAGCGATGGGACAGGGGTTAAATACGCAGTATTTT. This translates into CASSQRAMGQGLNTQYF.

The CDR3 DNA is TGCGCCAGCAGCCAAGCGCGACTAGCGGGGGGCACGGCGGGATACGAGCAGTACTTC. This encodes CASSQARLAGGTAGYEQYF. The genes are TRBV4-1 and TRBJ2-7; 13 bases align to TRBD2. CDR1 MGHRA and CDR2 YSYEKL come from the germline V gene. The CDR3 has 19 residues. V dropped 1 base and J dropped 4; count of bases not matched to a gene: 13.

This CDR3 reads CASSPRDRGGSVATEAFF. The DNA of the CDR3 is TGTGCCAGCAGCCCCCGAGACAGGGGAGGGTCAGTCGCCACTGAAGCTTTCTTT. V gene TRBV11-1 combines with J gene TRBJ1-1, with 8 bases lining up with TRBD1. Germline CDR1 reads SGHAT; CDR2 reads FQDESV (reference sequence). The trim removed 5 bases at V and 4 bases at J, leaving 18 bases unmatched. The CDR3 loop spans 18 amino acids.

The V and J genes are TRBV9 and TRBJ1-2; weak D call: TRBD1 (6 bases). CDR1 is SGDLS and CDR2 is YYNGEE in the germline V gene. The CDR3 totals 14 residues. The ends were cut back, 0 bases at V and 4 bases at J, with 10 bases in the middle. CDR3 nucleotides: TGTGCCAGCAGCGTAGCAGGGGCCGGCTATGGCTACACCTTC. It encodes CASSVAGAGYGYTF.

V is TRBV9 and J is TRBJ2-1; 10 nucleotides match TRBD2. The CDR3 covers 15 residues. J was trimmed by 4 bases and V by 3 bases; bases with no gene match: 4. Germline values: CDR1 SGDLS, CDR2 YYNGEE. This chain's CDR3 is CASSAGLAAYNEQFF. The CDR3 DNA follows: TGTGCCAGCAGCGCAGGACTAGCGGCTTACAATGAGCAGTTCTTC.

This clone appeared once. The V call is TRBV4-2, the J call TRBJ1-1; 7 bases are a match to TRBD1. The ends lost 0 bases at V and 10 bases at J; junction bases unmatched: 11. This CDR3 is built from 15 residues. Germline V gene data show CDR1 as LGHNA and CDR2 as YNFKEQ. DNA for the CDR3: TGTGCCAGCAGCCAAGATGAGGGGGCCTATCAGTCAGCTTTCTTT. It codes for CASSQDEGAYQSAFF.

The chain links TRBV7-9 to TRBJ2-7; perhaps TRBD2 as D (5 bases). The germline V gene has CDR1 SEHNR and CDR2 FQNEAQ (reference sequence). The CDR3 extends over 14 amino acids. V lost 6 bases and J 7 bases, leaving 19 bases between the germline ends. The CDR3 is CASSERLAANEQYF. For the CDR3, the DNA is TGTGCCAGCAGTGAGAGGCTAGCTGCTAATGAGCAGTACTTC.

This clone was seen once. This chain joins TRBV27 and TRBJ2-1; 7 positions match TRBD1. This CDR3 spans 15 amino acids. Germline-derived CDR1 and CDR2 are MNHEY and SMNVEV (reference sequence). Trimming at V came to 5 bases and at J to 8 bases, leaving 12 bases not matched to a gene. CDR3 nucleotide sequence: TGTGCCAGCAGTCTCGATCAGGGGGTGGTCGATGAGCAGTTCTTC. Protein product: CASSLDQGVVDEQFF.

The chain is built from TRBV29-1 and TRBJ1-5; 9 bases match TRBD1. In germline, CDR1 is SQVTM, CDR2 ANQGSEA. The CDR3 spans 14 residues. The J segment lost 6 bases and the V segment lost 3 bases, leaving 6 bases of the junction unmatched. CDR3 region: CSVDGTGSGQPQHF. The CDR3 region has the DNA TGCAGCGTTGATGGGACAGGGTCGGGTCAGCCCCAGCATTTT.

The gene calls are TRBV5-1 and TRBJ2-7, with TRBD2 identical over 8 bases. Germline loops: CDR1 SGHRS, CDR2 YFSETQ. Trimming removed 4 bases from V and 1 base from J; junction bases left unmatched: 13. CDR3 length equals 17 residues. CDR3 in amino acids: CASSPSPTTSGSYEQYF. In nucleotides, the CDR3 is TGCGCCAGCAGCCCCTCTCCCACTACTAGCGGATCCTACGAGCAGTACTTC.

V usage is TRBV7-9 and J usage is TRBJ1-4; D is unclear. Germline V gene data show CDR1 as SEHNR and CDR2 as FQNEAQ (reference sequence). The V end was cut by 3 bases, the J end by 8 bases, with 10 bases between. The CDR3 is made up of 13 amino acids. For the CDR3, the DNA is TGTGCCAGCAGCTTGCAGGTTCGGGAAAAACTGTTTTTT. It translates to CASSLQVREKLFF.

This sequence joins TRBV27 and TRBJ2-1; no clear D. Germline V gives CDR1 MNHEY, CDR2 SMNVEV (reference sequence). This CDR3 contains 14 residues. Between the trimmed V and J ends, which lost 4 bases and 3 bases, there was a span of 10 bases. CDR3 bases: TGTGCCAGCAGTTCAAACATGGTCTACAATGAGCAGTTCTTC. The encoded protein is CASSSNMVYNEQFF.